This TCR beta chain is drawn from a study of T-cell reconstitution after alpha-beta-depleted transplantation in children (dated by TCRdb to the mid-2010s). Background on the whole study: T-cell immune reconstitution after TCRalphabeta/CD19-depleted allogeneic hematopoietic cell transplantation in children was quantitatively tracked in the study by means of TCR repertoire profiling. General study outcomes and caveats: The apparently early alphabetaT-cell count recovery about two months after transplant was reportedly dependent on only several hundred rapidly expanded clones derived from non-depleted graft cells. Over subsequent months, a decline in hyperexpanded clone frequencies was noted, and after one year, T-cell counts and TCRbeta diversity were mostly ascribed to newly produced T cells. The high TCRbeta diversity at day 60 in some patients was ascribed to recipient T cells and intrathymic progenitors that had survived conditioning.

Spanning cysteine to phenylalanine, the CDR3 consists of 14 amino acids. Of all the DNA, just the CDR3 is kept, 42 bases in frame from base 1. Deletion took 6 bases off V and 5 bases off J, with a span of 16 bases between the germline ends. The germline V gene (reference sequence) sets CDR1 to MNHEY and CDR2 to SMNVEV. The library was prepared using PCR. These reads were obtained on an Illumina HiSeq 2500. To normalize quantification of the TCRbeta repertoire, the TCR libraries were built with molecular barcoding that relied on unique molecular identifiers. The raw public reads went through TCRdb reprocessing: fastp at Q25, MiXCR clone calling, in-frame beta chains kept. One record per CDR3 amino acid sequence lists the most common genes and DNA. For this sample the table gives about 980,000 distinct CDR3 sequences, of which about 29% were detected only once. Over 25% of the sample is held by the ten biggest clonotypes.

The treatment or condition label, read with the paper, signifies: allogeneic hematopoietic cell transplantation with graft depleted of TCRalphabeta T cells and CD19 B cells. TCRalphabeta/CD19-depleted allogeneic hematopoietic cell grafts were given to the transplant recipients, all of whom were children. Comments on this clonotype: The clone's antigen remains unknown. No base-level quality is on record; no much larger clone is a single base apart.

Sequenced material: PBMCs, mostly from graft donor cells, taken 360 days after TCRalphabeta/CD19-depleted stem cell transplant. The receptor was derived from a boy under two years old who had a stem cell transplant for SCID, so the T cells may come from the graft donor. The chain uses TRBV27 and TRBJ1-2; D gene: possibly TRBD1, on 5 matching bases. CDR3 region: CASSPWQGLYGYTF. Here is the DNA: TGTGCCAGCAGCCCCTGGCAGGGACTATATGGCTACACCTTC.